This TCR beta chain emerged from a study of T cell repertoires in cytomegalovirus infection (dated by TCRdb to between 2019 and 2020). Turning to the overall study: Donor HLA type was relevant to the analysis, because carriage of CMV infection together with the matching HLA type was indicated by public TCR beta signatures.

Points the paper makes about the study in general: The ex vivo response was dominated by HLA-C-restricted CMV-specific TCR beta clonotypes, which also provided the single most frequent clonotype in two of eight donors. In both this cohort and an independent 352-donor cohort, the cumulative frequency of public TCR beta family members distinguished carriers of CMV infection plus the relevant HLA type.

From its cysteine to its phenylalanine, the CDR3 spans 15 amino acids. The only DNA kept is the CDR3, 45 bases in frame from the first base. Based on the germline V gene, the CDR1 and CDR2 sequences are SGHTA and FQGNSA. From V the trimming removes 5 bases and from J it removes 2 bases, while the gene matches leave 3 bases of the junction unaccounted for. This clonotype was observed many times. The target of this receptor is not known. Base qualities are not provided; no much larger clone lies one nucleotide away. The sequencer listed for this sample is Illumina HiSeq 1500. The public reads were quality trimmed at Q25 with fastp and then assembled into clones with MiXCR by TCRdb, keeping productive beta chains. Duplicate CDR3 protein sequences are folded into a single record with the most common DNA and genes. The sample table shows 150,000 to 160,000 distinct CDR3 sequences, and around 20% are seen once. Approximately 10% of the sample comes from the top ten.

Material for sequencing was PBMCs. The receptor was derived from a human donor in good health (CMV status not recorded). Some clones in this sample may be carry-over from other donors' samples. This sequence uses TRBV7-2 and TRBJ2-7, with 13 junctional bases fitting TRBD2. The nucleotide sequence is TGTGCCAGCAGCGCCGGACTAGCGGGGGCCTACGAGCAGTACTTC. It is translated as CASSAGLAGAYEQYF.